This TCR beta chain came from a study of cytomegalovirus exposure and HLA in healthy donors. Study-wide points: Earlier results showed most TCR beta V segments being productive about 87% or about 30% of the time. One later analysis reportedly identified an Asian-associated ancestry cluster that showed fewer N-insertions than the 666-donor mean. Testing in vitro showed a few CMV-associated chains specific for CMV antigens. 87-base-pair reads could not separate some V segments, including TRBV6-2 and TRBV6-3.

PCR involved 60 Vbeta and 13 Jbeta primers. The assay was immunoSEQ multiplex PCR, and TCRdb's table has in-frame clones only and misses some. The sample contains around 100,000 clones, about 9.4% of which appear only once. As regards this clone: As yet, its antigen is unknown.

V shed 7 bases, J shed 6 bases, and the junction held 6 bases outside the gene matches. Germline loops: CDR1 SQVTM, CDR2 ANQGSEA. The CDR3 contains 12 residues. Sequencing was done on a sample of PBMCs. V is TRBV29-1 and J is TRBJ1-2, with 9 bases that match TRBD1. This receptor was obtained from a man aged 40-49 years in good health and CMV-seropositive. The CDR3 loop reads CSALQGADGYTF. The CDR3 DNA reads TGCAGCGCATTACAGGGGGCGGATGGCTACACCTTC.